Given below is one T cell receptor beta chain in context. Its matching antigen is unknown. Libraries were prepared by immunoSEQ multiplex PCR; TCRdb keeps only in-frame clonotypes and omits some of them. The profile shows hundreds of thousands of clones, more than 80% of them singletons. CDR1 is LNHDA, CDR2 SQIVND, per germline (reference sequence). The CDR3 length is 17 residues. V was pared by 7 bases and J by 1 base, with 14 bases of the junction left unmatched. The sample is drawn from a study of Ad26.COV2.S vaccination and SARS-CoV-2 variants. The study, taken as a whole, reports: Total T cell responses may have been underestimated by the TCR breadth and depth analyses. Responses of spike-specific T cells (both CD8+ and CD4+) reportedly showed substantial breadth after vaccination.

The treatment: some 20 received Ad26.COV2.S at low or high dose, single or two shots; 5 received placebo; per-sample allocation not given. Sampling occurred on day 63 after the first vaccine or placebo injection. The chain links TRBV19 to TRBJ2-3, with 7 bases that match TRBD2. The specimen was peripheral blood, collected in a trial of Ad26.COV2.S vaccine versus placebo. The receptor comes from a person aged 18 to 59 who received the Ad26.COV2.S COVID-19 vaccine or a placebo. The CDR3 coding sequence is TGTGCCAGTACCCCGGCCGCTAGCGGATCTGGCACAGATACGCAGTATTTT. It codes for CASTPAASGSGTDTQYF.